This T cell receptor (beta chain) came from a study of blood T cell repertoires in COVID-19. The CDR3 contains 14 residues. From germline, CDR1 is SGHRS and CDR2 YFSETQ. Trimming took off 3 bases at V and 4 bases at J, with 11 bases between the two ends. Method: immunoSEQ multiplex PCR; TCRdb's copy keeps in-frame clones and lacks some. Of around 270,000 clones listed, approximately 90% were seen once; the top ten hold approximately 4.2%. V is TRBV5-1 and J is TRBJ1-3; tentative D call: TRBD1 (5 bases). The source is a middle-aged man with acute or convalescent COVID-19. Material: peripheral blood. The CDR3 reads CASSYGGEGNTIYF. The CDR3 nucleotides read TGCGCCAGCAGCTACGGGGGAGAAGGAAACACCATATATTTT.